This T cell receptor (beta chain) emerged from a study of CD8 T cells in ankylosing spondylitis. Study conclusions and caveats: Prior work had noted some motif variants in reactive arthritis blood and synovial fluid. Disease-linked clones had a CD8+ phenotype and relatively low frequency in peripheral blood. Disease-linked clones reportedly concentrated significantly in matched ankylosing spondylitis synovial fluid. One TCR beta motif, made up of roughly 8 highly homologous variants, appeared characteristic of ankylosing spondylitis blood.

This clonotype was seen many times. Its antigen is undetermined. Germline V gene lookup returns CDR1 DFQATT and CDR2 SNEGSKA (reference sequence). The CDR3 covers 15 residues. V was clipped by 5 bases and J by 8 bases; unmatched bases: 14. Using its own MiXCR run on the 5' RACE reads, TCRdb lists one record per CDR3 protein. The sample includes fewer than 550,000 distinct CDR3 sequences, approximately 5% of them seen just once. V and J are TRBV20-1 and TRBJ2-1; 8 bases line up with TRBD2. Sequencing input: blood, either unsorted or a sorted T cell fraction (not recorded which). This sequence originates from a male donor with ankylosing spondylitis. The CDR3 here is CSAATGRGGIYEQFF. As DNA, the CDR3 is TGCAGTGCTGCTACGGGTCGGGGGGGCATATATGAGCAGTTCTTC.